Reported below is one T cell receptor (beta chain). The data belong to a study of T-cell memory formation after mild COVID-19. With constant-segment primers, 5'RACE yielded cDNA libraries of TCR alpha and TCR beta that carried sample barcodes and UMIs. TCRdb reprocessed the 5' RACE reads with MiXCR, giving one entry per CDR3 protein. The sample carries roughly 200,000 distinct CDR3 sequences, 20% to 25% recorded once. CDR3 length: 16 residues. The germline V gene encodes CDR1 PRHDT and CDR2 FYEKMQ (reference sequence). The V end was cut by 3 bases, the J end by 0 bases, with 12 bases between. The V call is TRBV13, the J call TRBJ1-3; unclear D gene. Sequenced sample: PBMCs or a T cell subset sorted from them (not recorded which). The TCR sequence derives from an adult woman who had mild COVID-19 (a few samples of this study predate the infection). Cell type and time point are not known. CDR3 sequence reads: CASSFSTRVSGNTIYF. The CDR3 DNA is TGTGCCAGCAGCTTTTCCACGAGGGTCTCTGGAAACACCATATATTTT.